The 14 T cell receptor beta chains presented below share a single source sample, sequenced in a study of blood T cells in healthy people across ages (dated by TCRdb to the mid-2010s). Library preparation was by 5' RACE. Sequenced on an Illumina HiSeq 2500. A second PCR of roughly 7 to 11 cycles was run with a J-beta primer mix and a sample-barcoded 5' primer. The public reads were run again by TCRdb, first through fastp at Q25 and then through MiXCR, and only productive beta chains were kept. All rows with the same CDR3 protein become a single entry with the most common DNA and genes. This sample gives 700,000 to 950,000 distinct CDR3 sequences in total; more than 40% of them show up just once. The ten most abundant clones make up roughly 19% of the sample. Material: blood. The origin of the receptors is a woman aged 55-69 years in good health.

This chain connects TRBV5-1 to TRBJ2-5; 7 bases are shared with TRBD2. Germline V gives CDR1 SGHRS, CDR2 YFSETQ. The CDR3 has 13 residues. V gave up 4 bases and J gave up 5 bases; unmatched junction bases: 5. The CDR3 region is CASSPRGSETQYF. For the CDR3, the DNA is TGCGCCAGCAGCCCGCGGGGGAGTGAGACCCAGTACTTC.

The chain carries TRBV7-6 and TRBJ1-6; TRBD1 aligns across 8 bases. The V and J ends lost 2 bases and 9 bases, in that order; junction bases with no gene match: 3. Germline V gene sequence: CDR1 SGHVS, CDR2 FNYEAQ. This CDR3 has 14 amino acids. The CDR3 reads CASSLQGAGSPLHF. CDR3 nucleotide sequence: TGTGCCAGCAGCTTACAGGGGGCTGGTTCACCCCTCCACTTT. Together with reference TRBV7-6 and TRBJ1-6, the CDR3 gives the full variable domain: GAGVSQSPRYKVTKRGQDVALRCDPISGHVSLYWYRQALGQGPEFLTYFNYEAQQDKSGLPNDRFSAERPEGSISTLTIQRTEQRDSAMYRCASSLQGAGSPLHFGNGTRLTVT.

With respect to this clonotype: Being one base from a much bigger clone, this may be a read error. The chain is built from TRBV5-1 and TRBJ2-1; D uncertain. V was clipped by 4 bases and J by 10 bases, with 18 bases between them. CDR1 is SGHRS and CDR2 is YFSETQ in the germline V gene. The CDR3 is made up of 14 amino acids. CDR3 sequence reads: CASSPDTSNYEQFF. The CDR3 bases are TGCGCCAGCAGCCCCGACACCTCTAACTACGAGCAGTTCTTC.

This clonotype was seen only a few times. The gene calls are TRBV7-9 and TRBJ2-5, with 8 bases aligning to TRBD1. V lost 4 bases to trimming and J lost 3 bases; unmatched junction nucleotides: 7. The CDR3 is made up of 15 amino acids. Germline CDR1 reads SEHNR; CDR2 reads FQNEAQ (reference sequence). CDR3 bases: TGTGCCAGCAGCTCAAGGACAGGGCTTGAAGAGACCCAGTACTTC. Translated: CASSSRTGLEETQYF.

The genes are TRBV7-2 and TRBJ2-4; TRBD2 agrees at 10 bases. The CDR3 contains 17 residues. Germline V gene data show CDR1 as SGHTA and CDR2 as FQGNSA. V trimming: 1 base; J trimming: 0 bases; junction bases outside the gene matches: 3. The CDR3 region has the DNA TGTGCCAGCAGCTTAGGAGCGGGAGGGCCAGCCAAAAACATTCAGTACTTC. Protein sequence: CASSLGAGGPAKNIQYF.

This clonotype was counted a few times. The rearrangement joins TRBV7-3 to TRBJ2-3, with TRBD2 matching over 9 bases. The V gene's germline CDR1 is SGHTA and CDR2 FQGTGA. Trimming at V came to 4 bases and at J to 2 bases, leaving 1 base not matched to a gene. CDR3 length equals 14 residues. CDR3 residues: CASSSSGDTDTQYF. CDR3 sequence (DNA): TGTGCCAGCAGCTCTAGCGGGGACACAGATACGCAGTATTTT.

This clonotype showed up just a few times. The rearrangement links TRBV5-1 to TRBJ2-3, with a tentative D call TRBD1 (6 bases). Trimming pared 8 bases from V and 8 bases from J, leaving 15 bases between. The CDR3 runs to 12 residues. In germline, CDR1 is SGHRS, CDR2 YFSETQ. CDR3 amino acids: CARRGLGGTQYF. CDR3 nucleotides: TGCGCCAGGAGAGGGCTAGGGGGTACGCAGTATTTT.

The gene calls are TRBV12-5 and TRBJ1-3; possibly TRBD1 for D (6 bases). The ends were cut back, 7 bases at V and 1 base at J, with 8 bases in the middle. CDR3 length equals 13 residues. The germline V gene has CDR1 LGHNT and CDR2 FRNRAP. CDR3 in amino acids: CASAQGSGNTIYF. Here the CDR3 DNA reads TGTGCTAGTGCACAGGGTTCTGGAAACACCATATATTTT. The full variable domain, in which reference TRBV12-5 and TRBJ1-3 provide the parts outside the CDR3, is DARVTQTPRHKVTEMGQEVTMRCQPILGHNTVFWYRQTMMQGLELLAYFRNRAPLDDSGMPKDRFSAEMPDATLATLKIQPSEPRDSAVYFCASAQGSGNTIYFGEGSWLTVV.

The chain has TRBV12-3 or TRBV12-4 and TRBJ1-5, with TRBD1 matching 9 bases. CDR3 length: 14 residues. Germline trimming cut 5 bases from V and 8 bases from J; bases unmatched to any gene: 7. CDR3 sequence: CASSAGTGIKPQHF. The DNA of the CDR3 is TGTGCCAGCAGTGCCGGGACAGGGATTAAGCCCCAGCATTTT.

CDR3 in DNA: TGCGCCAGCAGTCGCCTACCGCGGGAGACCCAGTACTTC. It is translated as CASSRLPRETQYF. The chain has TRBV5-1 and TRBJ2-5; D unresolved. CDR1 SGHRS and CDR2 YFSETQ come from the germline V gene. There are 13 residues in the CDR3. The ends were cut back, 5 bases at V and 5 bases at J, with 13 bases in the middle.

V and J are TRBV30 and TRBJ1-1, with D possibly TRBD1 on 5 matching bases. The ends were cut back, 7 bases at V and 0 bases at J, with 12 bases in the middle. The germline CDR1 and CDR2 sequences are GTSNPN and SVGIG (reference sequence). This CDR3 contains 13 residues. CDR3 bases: TGTGCCTACCGGGACGGCATGAACACTGAAGCTTTCTTT. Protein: CAYRDGMNTEAFF.

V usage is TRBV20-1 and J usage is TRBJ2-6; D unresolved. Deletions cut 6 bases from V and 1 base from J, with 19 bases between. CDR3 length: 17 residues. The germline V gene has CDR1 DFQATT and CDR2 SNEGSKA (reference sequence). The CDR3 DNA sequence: TGCAGTGCGTCTACAAGAAACCAAGGTTCTGGGGCCAACGTCCTGACTTTC. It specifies CSASTRNQGSGANVLTF.

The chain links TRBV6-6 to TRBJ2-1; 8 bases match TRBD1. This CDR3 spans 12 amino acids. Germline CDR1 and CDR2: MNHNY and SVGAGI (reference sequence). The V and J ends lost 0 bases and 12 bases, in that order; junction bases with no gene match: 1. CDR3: CASSYSDRGQFF. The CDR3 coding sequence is TGTGCCAGCAGTTACTCCGACAGGGGGCAGTTCTTC.

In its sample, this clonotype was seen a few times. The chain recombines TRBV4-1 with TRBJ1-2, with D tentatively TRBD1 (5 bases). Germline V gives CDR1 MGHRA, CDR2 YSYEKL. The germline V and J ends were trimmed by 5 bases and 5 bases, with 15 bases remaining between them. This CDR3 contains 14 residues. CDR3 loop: CASSFRDPEYGYTF. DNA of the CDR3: TGCGCCAGCAGCTTCCGGGACCCGGAGTATGGCTACACCTTC.